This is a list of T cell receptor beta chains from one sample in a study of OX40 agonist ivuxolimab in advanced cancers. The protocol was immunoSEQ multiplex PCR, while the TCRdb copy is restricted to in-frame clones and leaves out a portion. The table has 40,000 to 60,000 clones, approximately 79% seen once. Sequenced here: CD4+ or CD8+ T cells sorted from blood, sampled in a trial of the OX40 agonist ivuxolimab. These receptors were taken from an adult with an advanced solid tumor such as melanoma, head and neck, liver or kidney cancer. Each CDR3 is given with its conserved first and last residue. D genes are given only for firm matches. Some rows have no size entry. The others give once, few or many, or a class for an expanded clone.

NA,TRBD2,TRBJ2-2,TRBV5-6,CASSSILAGGPSGELFF,TGTGCCAGCAGCTCTATTTTAGCGGGAGGGCCCTCCGGGGAGCTGTTTTTT
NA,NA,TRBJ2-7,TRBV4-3,CASSRTSTQRDIDEQYF,TGCGCCAGCAGCCGTACCTCTACCCAAAGGGATATCGACGAGCAGTACTTC
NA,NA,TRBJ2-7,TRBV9,CASSVADSANYEQYF,TGTGCCAGCAGCGTAGCAGACAGCGCGAACTACGAGCAGTACTTC
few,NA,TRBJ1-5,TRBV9,CASSVDGANQPQHF,TGTGCCAGCAGCGTAGATGGGGCTAATCAGCCCCAGCATTTT
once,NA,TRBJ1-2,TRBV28,CASRRSPVGYTF,TGTGCCAGCAGAAGATCCCCTGTCGGCTACACCTTC
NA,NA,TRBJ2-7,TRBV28,CASSLGTGGYTAGGRSYEQYF,TGTGCCAGCAGTTTAGGGACAGGGGGGTACACAGCGGGAGGGAGGTCCTACGAGCAGTACTTC
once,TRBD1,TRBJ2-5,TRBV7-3,CASSIEGTGGETQYF,TGTGCCAGCAGCATCGAAGGGACAGGGGGAGAGACCCAGTACTTC
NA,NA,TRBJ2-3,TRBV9,CASSVAQAGRRIPDTQYF,TGTGCCAGCAGCGTAGCTCAGGCAGGCAGGAGGATCCCAGATACGCAGTATTTT
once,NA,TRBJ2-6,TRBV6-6,CASREVDPAYSNVLTF,TGTGCCAGCAGAGAGGTGGACCCAGCGTACTCCAACGTCCTGACTTTC
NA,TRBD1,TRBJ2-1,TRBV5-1,CASSRQGADNEQFF,TGCGCCAGCTCACGACAGGGGGCTGACAATGAGCAGTTCTTC
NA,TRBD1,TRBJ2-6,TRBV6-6,CASGTGAGANVLTF,TGTGCCAGCGGAACAGGGGCTGGGGCCAACGTCCTGACTTTC
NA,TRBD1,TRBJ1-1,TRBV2,CASSRRTGEGTEAFF,TGTGCCAGCAGTCGGCGGACAGGGGAAGGCACTGAAGCTTTCTTT
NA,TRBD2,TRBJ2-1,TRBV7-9,CASSWTSGSYNEQFF,TGTGCCAGCAGCTGGACTAGCGGGAGTTACAATGAGCAGTTCTTC
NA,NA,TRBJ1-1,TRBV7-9,CASSYDTEAFF,TGTGCCAGCAGCTATGACACTGAAGCTTTCTTT
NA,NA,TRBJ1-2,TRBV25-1,CASSTPTGSWLGYTF,TGTGCCAGCAGTACTCCGACAGGCTCGTGGTTAGGCTACACCTTC
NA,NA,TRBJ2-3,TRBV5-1,CASSLDTDTQYF,TGCGCCAGCAGCTTGGATACAGATACGCAGTATTTT
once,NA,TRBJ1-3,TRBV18,CASSRGPMSGNTIYF,TGTGCCAGCTCACGGGGGCCTATGTCTGGAAACACCATATATTTT
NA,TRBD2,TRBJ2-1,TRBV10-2,CASSESGRRGGNEQFF,TGCGCCAGCAGCGAGAGCGGGAGAAGGGGGGGCAATGAGCAGTTCTTC
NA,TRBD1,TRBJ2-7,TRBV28,CATSDRAADEQYF,TGTGCCACCTCCGACAGGGCGGCGGACGAGCAGTACTTC
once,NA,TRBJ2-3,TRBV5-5,CASSFLDLPADTQYF,TGTGCCAGCAGCTTCCTTGACCTACCTGCAGATACGCAGTATTTT
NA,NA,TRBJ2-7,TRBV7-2,CASSLAGRGLGEQYF,TGTGCCAGCAGCTTAGCGGGAAGAGGTTTAGGCGAGCAGTACTTC
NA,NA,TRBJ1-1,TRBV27,CASSIGRLNTEAFF,TGTGCCAGCAGTATCGGACGGTTGAACACTGAAGCTTTCTTT
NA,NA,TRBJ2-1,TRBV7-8,CASSRRGSSYNEQFF,TGTGCCAGCAGCCGGAGGGGAAGCTCCTACAATGAGCAGTTCTTC
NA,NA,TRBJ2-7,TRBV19,CASSSSGGSSYEQYF,TGTGCCAGTAGCAGCTCGGGGGGCAGCTCCTACGAGCAGTACTTC
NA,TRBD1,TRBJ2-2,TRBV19,CASSGGQGGTGELFF,TGTGCCAGTAGTGGGGGACAGGGGGGCACCGGGGAGCTGTTTTTT
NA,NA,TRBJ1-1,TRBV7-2,CASSLGVRASTEAFF,TGTGCCAGCAGCTTAGGAGTTAGGGCGAGCACTGAAGCTTTCTTT
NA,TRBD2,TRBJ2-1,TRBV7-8,CASTRGRDYNEQFF,TGTGCCAGCACGCGAGGGAGGGACTACAATGAGCAGTTCTTC
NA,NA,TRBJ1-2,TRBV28,CASREGPTFGYTF,TGTGCCAGCAGGGAGGGACCCACTTTTGGCTACACCTTC
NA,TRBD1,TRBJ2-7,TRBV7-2,CASSLNGQGYEQYF,TGTGCCAGCAGCTTAAACGGACAGGGGTACGAGCAGTACTTC
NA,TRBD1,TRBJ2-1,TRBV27,CASSFSSGQGTNEQFF,TGTGCCAGCAGTTTCTCCTCGGGACAGGGCACCAATGAGCAGTTCTTC
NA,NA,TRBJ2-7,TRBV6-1,CASSRGAREQYF,TGTGCCAGCAGTCGGGGGGCTCGGGAGCAGTACTTC
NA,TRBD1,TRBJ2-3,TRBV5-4,CASSSQGAADTQYF,TGTGCCAGCAGCTCACAGGGGGCTGCAGATACGCAGTATTTT
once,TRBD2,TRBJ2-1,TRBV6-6,CASSYSRQLGAGGQFF,TGTGCCAGCAGTTACTCGCGCCAACTGGGGGCGGGAGGGCAGTTCTTC
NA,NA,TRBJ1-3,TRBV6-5,CASSYDGVYSGNTIYF,TGTGCCAGCAGTTACGACGGCGTGTACTCTGGAAACACCATATATTTT
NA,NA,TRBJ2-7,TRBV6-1,CASSGDLGPYEQYF,TGTGCCAGCAGTGGGGACCTGGGCCCTTACGAGCAGTACTTC
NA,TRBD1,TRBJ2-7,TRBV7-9,CASSSRDRGIYEQYF,TGTGCCAGCAGCTCCAGGGACAGGGGGATCTACGAGCAGTACTTC
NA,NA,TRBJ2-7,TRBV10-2,CAIKGIGLNEQYF,TGCGCCATCAAAGGAATAGGGCTGAACGAGCAGTACTTC
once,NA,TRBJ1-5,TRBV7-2,CASSFPGQPQHF,TGTGCCAGCAGCTTTCCGGGGCAGCCCCAGCATTTT
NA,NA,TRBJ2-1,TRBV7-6,CASSLAGVQNEQFF,TGTGCCAGCAGCTTAGCAGGTGTGCAGAATGAGCAGTTCTTC
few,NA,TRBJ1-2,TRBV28,CASRVAGGAYGYTF,TGTGCCAGCAGGGTCGCTGGCGGGGCCTATGGCTACACCTTC
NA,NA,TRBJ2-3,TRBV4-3,CASRSGAEDTQYF,TGCGCCAGCAGATCGGGGGCCGAGGATACGCAGTATTTT